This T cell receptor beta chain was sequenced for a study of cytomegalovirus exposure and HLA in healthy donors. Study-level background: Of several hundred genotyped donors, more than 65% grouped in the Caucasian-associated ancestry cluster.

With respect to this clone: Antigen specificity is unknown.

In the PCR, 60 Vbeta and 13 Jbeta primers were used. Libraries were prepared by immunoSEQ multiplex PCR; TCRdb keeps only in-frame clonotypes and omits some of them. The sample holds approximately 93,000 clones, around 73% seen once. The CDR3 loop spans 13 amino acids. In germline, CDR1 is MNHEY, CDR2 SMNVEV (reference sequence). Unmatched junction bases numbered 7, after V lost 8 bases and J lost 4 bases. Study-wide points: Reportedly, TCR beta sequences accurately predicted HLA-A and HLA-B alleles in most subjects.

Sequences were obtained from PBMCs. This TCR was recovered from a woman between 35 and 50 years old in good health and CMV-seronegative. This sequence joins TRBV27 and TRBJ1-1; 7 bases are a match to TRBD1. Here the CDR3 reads CASAPTGLTEAFF. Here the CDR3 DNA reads TGTGCCAGCGCCCCGACAGGGCTCACTGAAGCTTTCTTT.